This TCR beta chain stems from a study of blood T cell repertoires in COVID-19. In the study overall: Samples of COVID-19 (acute and convalescent) were obtained from the United States, Italy and Spain. Sample material is recorded as cDNA or gDNA derived from T cells, B-cell-depleted T cells, or PBMCs.

CDR1 is LGHNA and CDR2 is YNFKEQ in the germline V gene. Trimming removed 0 bases at V and 3 bases at J, with 11 bases between. This CDR3 contains 15 residues. In its sample, this clone was seen a few times. Produced via immunoSEQ multiplex PCR; TCRdb's table is partial and in-frame only. Of more than 95,000 clones listed, about 90% are singletons. The source of this sequence is a woman aged 55-70 years with acute or convalescent COVID-19. The chain uses TRBV4-2 and TRBJ1-1; maybe TRBD1 (6 bases). The sequenced sample was peripheral blood. The CDR3 region is CASSQDRQDYTEAFF. In DNA, the CDR3 is TGTGCCAGCAGCCAAGATCGACAGGACTACACTGAAGCTTTCTTT.